Shown below are 10 T cell receptor beta chains from a single sample sequenced in a study of blood T cell repertoires in COVID-19. Here immunoSEQ multiplex PCR was the method, and the copy in TCRdb shows in-frame clones only, minus some. The table lists 120,000 or so clones, nearly 90% of them singletons. Sequencing was done on a sample of peripheral blood. These receptors came from a woman aged 55-69 years with COVID-19, enrolled during active disease.

The rearrangement links TRBV5-1 to TRBJ1-1, with TRBD1 matching 10 bases. There are 14 residues in the CDR3. Germline CDR1 reads SGHRS; CDR2 reads YFSETQ. V shed 7 bases and J 5 bases; nucleotides not matched to a gene: 8. The CDR3 region has the DNA TGCGCCAGCGCGACAGGGGGCGCGGTTACTGAAGCTTTCTTT. Amino acid sequence: CASATGGAVTEAFF.

The J gene is TRBJ2-3, the V gene TRBV27, with 10 positions matching TRBD1. The germline CDR1 and CDR2 sequences are MNHEY and SMNVEV (reference sequence). CDR3 length: 20 residues. J lost 1 base, V lost 5 bases, and 18 bases had no gene match. This chain's CDR3 is CASSGDGTGATLPGTDTQYF. In nucleotides, the CDR3 is TGTGCCAGCAGTGGCGACGGGACAGGGGCCACCCTCCCTGGCACAGATACGCAGTATTTT.

The chain combines TRBV10-3 with TRBJ2-5; weak D call: TRBD2 (6 bases). V was clipped by 6 bases and J by 5 bases, with 16 bases between them. The CDR3 runs 14 residues. Per germline, CDR1 ENHRY and CDR2 SYGVKD. The DNA of the CDR3 is TGTGCCATCAGCCGGACCCGCGGGGAGGAGACCCAGTACTTC. This sequence encodes CAISRTRGEETQYF.

Concerning this clone: The sample contains more than one DNA sequence encoding this CDR3. The V and J genes are TRBV18 and TRBJ1-2; 7 bases line up with TRBD1. This CDR3 contains 13 residues. Germline V gene data show CDR1 as KGHSH and CDR2 as LQKENI. The V gene end was trimmed by 2 bases and the J gene end by 6 bases; junction bases not matched to a gene: 3. CDR3 DNA sequence: TGTGCCAGCTCACCAGACAGGGCTGATGGCTACACCTTC. Amino acids: CASSPDRADGYTF.

This chain joins TRBV7-2 and TRBJ2-3, with TRBD2 matching 8 bases. In germline, CDR1 is SGHTA, CDR2 FQGNSA. CDR3 length: 19 residues. After removal of 3 bases from V and 0 bases from J, the junction contained 14 bases not matched to a gene. The CDR3 coding sequence is TGTGCCAGCAGCTTTCCCCGACTAGCGAATTTCTCTAGCACAGATACGCAGTATTTT. The encoded protein is CASSFPRLANFSSTDTQYF.

The chain uses TRBV7-9 and TRBJ1-5; 7 bases fit TRBD1. Germline lookup yields CDR1 SEHNR and CDR2 FQNEAQ (reference sequence). The V and J ends lost 1 base and 6 bases, in that order; junction bases with no gene match: 6. The CDR3 is 15 residues long. CDR3 DNA: TGTGCCAGCAGCTTAGAATCAGGGGGTTTTCAGCCCCAGCATTTT. The encoded protein is CASSLESGGFQPQHF.

The chain links TRBV5-6 to TRBJ2-1; 13 bases match TRBD2. Germline V gives CDR1 SGHDT, CDR2 YYEEEE. The CDR3 contains 17 residues. Trimming at V came to 0 bases and at J to 3 bases, leaving 3 bases not matched to a gene. CDR3 coding DNA: TGTGCCAGCAGCTTGGGACTAGCGGGGGGAAACTACAATGAGCAGTTCTTC. It specifies CASSLGLAGGNYNEQFF.

The gene calls are TRBV10-3 and TRBJ2-6; possible D gene TRBD1, 6 bases. The CDR3 loop spans 19 amino acids. The V end lost 3 bases, the J end lost 0 bases, and 18 bases lay between the germline ends. Germline CDR1 ENHRY, CDR2 SYGVKD. The CDR3 here is CAISDPTGRLISGANVLTF. CDR3 nucleotides: TGTGCCATCAGTGACCCGACAGGCCGACTTATCTCTGGGGCCAACGTCCTGACTTTC.

This chain uses TRBV27 with TRBJ1-5, with 10 bases aligning to TRBD1. The germline CDR1 and CDR2 sequences are MNHEY and SMNVEV (reference sequence). CDR3 length: 16 amino acids. Trimming at V came to 5 bases and at J to 2 bases, leaving 6 bases not matched to a gene. The CDR3 is CASSTRGTGGNQPQHF. The CDR3 DNA follows: TGTGCCAGCAGTACTCGAGGGACAGGGGGCAATCAGCCCCAGCATTTT.

The chain couples TRBV5-1 to TRBJ2-7; 8 bases are shared with TRBD1. CDR3 size: 15 residues. Per the germline V gene, CDR1 is SGHRS and CDR2 is YFSETQ. The J segment lost 3 bases and the V segment lost 3 bases, leaving 8 bases of the junction unmatched. In DNA form, the CDR3 reads TGCGCCAGCAGCTCTGACAGGGGAGGCGGCTACGAGCAGTACTTC. It is translated as CASSSDRGGGYEQYF.